The entry that follows covers one TCR beta chain sequence. This clonotype showed up just a few times. Its target antigen remains unknown. Qualities for individual bases were not recorded, and no much larger clone is one base off. The entry originates in a study of T cells in Graves' hyperthyroidism and ophthalmopathy (dated by TCRdb to about 2019). About the full investigation: Peripheral blood was sampled at the time of initial diagnosis, prior to any treatment. A discovery cohort of about 96 patients, 43 with Graves' ophthalmopathy and roughly 59 with stable Graves' hyperthyroidism, was used to find distinguishing TCR V-J signatures. Prospective prediction of ophthalmopathy was tested in an independent validation cohort of fewer than 20 hyperthyroidism patients and some 17 patients who later progressed to ophthalmopathy. The 100 discovery patients were randomly split 7:3 into training and test sets. Thyroid tissue and blood T-cell repertoires from about six Graves' hyperthyroidism patients were also compared in the study. After blood sampling, hyperthyroidism patients were treated with methimazole at a starting dose of 30 mg daily, and ophthalmopathy patients were treated with high-dose intravenous methylprednisolone. The paper describes TCR Vbeta CDR3 sequencing of about 140 peripheral blood samples, made up of 40 to 45 ophthalmopathy patients, around 78 hyperthyroidism patients and 17 progressor patients. Study-wide findings and limitations: Sample size was not statistically predetermined, and investigators were not blinded to group allocation. A 13 V-J signature model separated ophthalmopathy from stable hyperthyroidism, with nearly 90% sensitivity and around 84% specificity in cross-validation and 80%/75% in testing. In validation, the model predicted progression to ophthalmopathy with about 71% sensitivity and approximately 74% specificity, a median of 6.5 months before onset. Most expanded thyroid clonotypes (frequency above 0.001) were also detected in blood, suggesting blood repertoires may reflect thyroid immune responses.

The TCR beta CDR3 regions were amplified from the RNA transcripts. For the first round of RT-PCR on the TCR CDR3, the HTBI primer set was used together with the Qiagen OneStep RT-PCR kit. A second multiplex PCR round built the libraries, followed by size selection and purification. Paired-end sequencing of the libraries was performed with 100 bp reads on an Illumina HiSeq2000. For the original study's pipeline: Raw data were processed with SOAPnuke, discarding reads with adapters, uncalled bases, mean Phred below 15, or no exact constant-primer or identifier match. High-quality paired reads were merged using COPE v1.2.5, and each unique nucleotide sequence was defined as a clonotype. MiTCR v1.1 was used to align clonotypes to the IMGT TRBV, TRBD and TRBJ reference segments. The analysis included only V-J combinations with a frequency above 0.0001, which together covered around 99% of the repertoires. The TCS score was defined as F50 (clonal expansion) divided by E x V (chaos), with BLOSUM62-based TCRdist calculated between CDR3 peptides within each V-J. Welch's t-statistics and random forest reduced some 510 V-J features to 10 to 15, which were used in a naive Bayes classifier (R e1071). TCRdb reprocessing: public reads trimmed at Q25 with fastp, clones called with MiXCR, in-frame beta chains kept. Each CDR3 protein gets just one entry, which takes the most common genes and DNA from the rows behind it. TCRdb's processing, not the authors' own work, is the source of the V and J calls. This sample has about 420,000 distinct CDR3 sequences in its table, and roughly 13% of those were observed once. The ten largest clonotypes hold 5% to 6% of the sample.

Graves' hyperthyroidism was defined as stable when no progression to ophthalmopathy occurred over 18 months of follow-up. The hyperthyroidism patients were between 18 and 65 years old and newly diagnosed, with a disease duration of less than 2 months. The study excluded patients with uncontrolled infections, other autoimmune diseases, pregnancy or lactation. Diagnoses relied on clinical symptoms, serum thyroxine and TRAb, thyroid ultrasound and orbital computed tomography. Ficoll-Paque density gradient centrifugation was used to isolate PBMCs from about 9 ml of fresh peripheral blood. Trizol reagent was used to extract total RNA, and RNA quality was then checked on an Agilent 2100 Bioanalyzer. Its CDR3 holds 13 amino acids, cysteine through phenylalanine. The sequence is cut down to CDR3 DNA, 39 bases in frame from base 1. According to the germline V gene (reference sequence), CDR1 reads MNHEY and CDR2 reads SMNVEV. V was cut back by 6 bases and J by 5 bases, leaving a gap of 10 bases between them.

The sequence is built from TRBV27 and TRBJ1-4; too little of a D gene remains to name it. The source is a woman aged 18-30 years with Graves' hyperthyroidism. Sequencing was performed on blood. The bases are TGTGCCAGCAGCCGCGGACCCAATGAAAAACTGTTTTTT. Its protein is CASSRGPNEKLFF.